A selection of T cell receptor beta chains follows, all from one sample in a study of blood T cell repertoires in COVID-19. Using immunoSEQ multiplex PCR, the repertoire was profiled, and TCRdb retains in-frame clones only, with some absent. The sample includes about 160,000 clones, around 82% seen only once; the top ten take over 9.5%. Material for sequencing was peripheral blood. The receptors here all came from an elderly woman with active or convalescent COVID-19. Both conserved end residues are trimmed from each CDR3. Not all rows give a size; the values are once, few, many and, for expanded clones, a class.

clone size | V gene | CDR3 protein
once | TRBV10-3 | VIRQPSGNTIY
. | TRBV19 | ASSTSGQYGYT
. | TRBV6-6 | ASSRAGQGGSTGELF
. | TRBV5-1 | ASSRTETGGREKLF
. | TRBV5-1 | ASSLVWGVNEQF
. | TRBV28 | ASSLDRAFTEAF
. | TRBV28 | ASSIRQGRGYT
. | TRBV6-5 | ASSYSLSETEAF
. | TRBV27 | ASSLNRHSREQY
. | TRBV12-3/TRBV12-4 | ASRLPSYNEQF
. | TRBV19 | ATREGGNTEAF
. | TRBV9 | ASSTGISSTDTQY
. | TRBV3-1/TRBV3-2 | ASSPPSDTQY
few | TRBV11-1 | ASSRVLDGEAF
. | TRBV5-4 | ASSYGTGGIGEQF
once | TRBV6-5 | ASRWSRVRNTEAF
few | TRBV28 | ASSTRDRVNYGYT
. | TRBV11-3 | ASSLVFGTGGSEAF
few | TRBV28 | ASSSPRPGQGAGSNQPQH
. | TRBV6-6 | ASSYEVLDFEQY
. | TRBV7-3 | ASSFGTSGTGELF
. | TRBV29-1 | GHELADHNEQF
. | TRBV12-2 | ASRRFLYEQF
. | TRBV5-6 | ASSSTADSNQPQH
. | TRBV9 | ASSTGGAEGHYEQY
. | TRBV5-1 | ASSLDTTDTGELF
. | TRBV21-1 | ASSNGTSKNEQF
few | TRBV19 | ASSPSHTTYGYT
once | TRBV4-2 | ASSPLGGVEQY
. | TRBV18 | ASSPLVDEKLF
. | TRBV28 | ASRRRTGGSYNSPLH
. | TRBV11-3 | ASSPHGAGANNEQF
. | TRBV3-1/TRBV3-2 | ASSPPGQHTDTQY
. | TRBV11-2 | ASSSTGMKQY
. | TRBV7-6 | ASSLFSGRARTGELF
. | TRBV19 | ASSTRTGKGYNEQF
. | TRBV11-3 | ASSQGTGSSGRDREQF
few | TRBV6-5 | ASSPHRGGNSPLH
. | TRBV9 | ASSVAPGGTEAF
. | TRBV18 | ASSPDQRDYGYT
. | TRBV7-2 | ASSPSRATEAF
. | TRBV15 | ATRQGAVYEQY